This T cell receptor beta chain stems from a study of T cell responses to AZD1222 COVID-19 vaccine. Findings and limits, study-wide: With two AZD1222 doses given, Spike-specific TCR breadth and depth both rose.

Per germline, CDR1 KGHSH and CDR2 LQKENI. This CDR3 has 13 residues. The V gene lost 2 bases and the J gene lost 4 bases, with 8 bases spanning the gap. Method: immunoSEQ multiplex PCR; TCRdb's copy keeps in-frame clones and lacks some. The repertoire has under 150,000 clones, about 88% of them found once; the top ten carry around 30%. On this clone: What it binds is unknown.

This TCR derives from an adult in good health. Sequences were derived from peripheral blood, sampled on day 0 of AZD1222 vaccination. V gene TRBV18 combines with J gene TRBJ1-2; D is perhaps TRBD1 (5 bases). This CDR3 is CASSPMGVYGYTF. The CDR3 DNA reads as TGTGCCAGCTCACCAATGGGGGTCTATGGCTACACCTTC.